This T cell receptor (beta chain) was found in a study of shared clonotypes between healthy human individuals. The CDR3 contains 18 residues. Trimming removed 2 bases from V and 4 bases from J; junction bases left unmatched: 15. Germline V gene sequence: CDR1 SGHNT, CDR2 YYREEE (reference sequence). The repertoire was sequenced with immunoSEQ multiplex PCR; TCRdb's copy has only in-frame clones and lacks some. The table lists about 2.3 million clones, about 92% of them singletons. This clone has a single count. Sequenced input: naive CD4+ T cells from PBMCs. The subset here: CD45RA+ positively selected. The sequence was collected from a man aged 18-30 years in good health. Some clones in this sample may be carry-over from other donors' samples. The chain recombines TRBV5-4 with TRBJ2-3; TRBD2 matches 8 bases. CDR3 sequence: CASSFCPSQRECADTQYF. The DNA for the CDR3 is TGTGCCAGCAGCTTTTGTCCATCCCAGCGGGAGTGTGCAGATACGCAGTATTTT.